The subject of this entry is one T cell receptor (beta chain). This entry comes from a study of blood T cell repertoires in COVID-19. Background on the study: Sources were T cells, B-cell-depleted T cells, or PBMCs; the material itself was cDNA or gDNA.

V dropped 6 bases and J dropped 3 bases, with 9 bases sitting between them. Germline V gene data show CDR1 as LNHDA and CDR2 as SQIVND (reference sequence). CDR3 size: 13 residues. Sequenced by immunoSEQ multiplex PCR; TCRdb stores in-frame clones only, minus some. The sample lists 200,000 to 250,000 clones; 85% to 90% were seen once. The sequence derives from a man in his fifties or sixties with acute or convalescent COVID-19. The sequenced sample consisted of peripheral blood. The chain carries TRBV19 and TRBJ1-3; TRBD1 might be the D (5 bases). The CDR3 is CASSRTSGNTIYF. The CDR3 bases are TGTGCCAGTAGCAGGACAAGTGGAAACACCATATATTTT. The full variable domain, with the rest looked up from reference TRBV19 and TRBJ1-3, is DGGITQSPKYLFRKEGQNVTLSCEQNLNHDAMYWYRQDPGQGLRLIYYSQIVNDFQKGDIAEGYSVSREKKESFPLTVTSAQKNPTAFYLCASSRTSGNTIYFGEGSWLTVV.